Detailed here is one T cell receptor (beta chain). Antigen: not known. Unique molecular identifiers tagged individual cDNA molecules. TCRdb processed the 5' RACE reads anew with MiXCR; each CDR3 protein has one entry. The sample contains more than 80,000 distinct CDR3 sequences, approximately 11% of which appear only once. The data were obtained in a study of early T cells in non-severe SARS-CoV-2 infection. Study at large: Unpaired chains resulted from sequencing bulk RNA of unsorted whole blood. Broader study findings: Clonotype matching in VDJdb favored anti-spike CD8 responses and did not capture private and CD4 specificities.

Germline V lookup: CDR1 SGHNT, CDR2 YYREEE (reference sequence). Trimming stripped 0 bases from V and 0 bases from J, with 11 bases between. CDR3 size: 16 residues. This receptor was identified in an adult who was a healthcare worker with PCR-confirmed SARS-CoV-2 infection or an uninfected control (not recorded which). The specimen sequenced was whole blood. The genes are TRBV5-4 and TRBJ2-3, with D possibly TRBD2 on 6 matching bases. CDR3 sequence reads: CASSLGRGRSTDTQYF. CDR3 DNA: TGTGCCAGCAGCTTGGGGCGGGGCAGGAGCACAGATACGCAGTATTTT.